This T cell receptor beta chain was obtained from a study of blood T cell repertoires in COVID-19. The table came from immunoSEQ multiplex PCR; TCRdb's copy has only in-frame clones and leaves some out. The table shows fewer than 350,000 clones, with 80% to 95% occurring only once. Regarding this clone: Mismatch with germline at one junction end may stem from a read error.

The V gene's germline CDR1 is MNHEY and CDR2 SVGAGI. This CDR3 contains 14 residues. The sequencing input was PBMCs or T cells enriched from blood (not recorded which). The chain combines TRBV6-5 with TRBJ2-7; D may be TRBD2 (5 bases). The TCR sequence derives from a man aged 40-50 years who had been exposed to COVID-19. The CDR3 coding sequence is TGTGCCAGCAGGAGGGTTAGTGAGTTCTACCAGCAGTACTTC. Its translation: CASRRVSEFYQQYF.